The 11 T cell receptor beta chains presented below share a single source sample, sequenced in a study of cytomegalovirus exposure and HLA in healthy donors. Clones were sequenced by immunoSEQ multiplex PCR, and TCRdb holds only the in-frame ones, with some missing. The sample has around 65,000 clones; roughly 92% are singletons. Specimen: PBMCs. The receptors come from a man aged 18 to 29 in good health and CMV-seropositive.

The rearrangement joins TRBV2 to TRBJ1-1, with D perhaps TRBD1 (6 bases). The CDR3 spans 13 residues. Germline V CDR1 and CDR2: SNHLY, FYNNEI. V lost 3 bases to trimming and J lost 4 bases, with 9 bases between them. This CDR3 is CASSEGASTEAFF. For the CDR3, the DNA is TGTGCCAGCAGTGAGGGGGCGAGCACTGAAGCTTTCTTT.

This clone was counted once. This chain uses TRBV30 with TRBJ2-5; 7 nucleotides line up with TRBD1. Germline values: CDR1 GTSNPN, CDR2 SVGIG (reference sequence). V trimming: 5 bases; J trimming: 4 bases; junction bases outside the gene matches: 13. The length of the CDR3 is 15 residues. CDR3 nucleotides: TGTGCCTGGGGGGGAATGGCAGGGGGTGCAGAGACCCAGTACTTC. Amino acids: CAWGGMAGGAETQYF.

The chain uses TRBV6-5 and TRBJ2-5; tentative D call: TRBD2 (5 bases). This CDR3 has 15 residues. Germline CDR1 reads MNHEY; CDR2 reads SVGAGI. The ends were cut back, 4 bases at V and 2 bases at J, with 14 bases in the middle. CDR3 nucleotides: TGTGCCAGCAGTTCACCGGGAAGAACTCAAGAGACCCAGTACTTC. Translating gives CASSSPGRTQETQYF.

CDR3 coding DNA: TGCGCCAGCGGGAGCGGGCAAACAGATACGCAGTATTTT. Protein product: CASGSGQTDTQYF. This chain connects TRBV10-2 to TRBJ2-3; D perhaps matches TRBD2 (6 bases). This CDR3 comprises 13 residues. The ends were cut back, 8 bases at V and 3 bases at J, with 12 bases in the middle. Per the germline V gene, CDR1 is WSHSY and CDR2 is SAAADI.

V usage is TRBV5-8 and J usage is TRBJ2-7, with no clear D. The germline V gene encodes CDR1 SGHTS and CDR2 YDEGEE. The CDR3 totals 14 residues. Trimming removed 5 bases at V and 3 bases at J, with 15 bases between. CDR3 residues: CASSVVLKRYEQYF. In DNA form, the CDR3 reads TGTGCCAGCAGTGTAGTACTTAAACGCTACGAGCAGTACTTC.

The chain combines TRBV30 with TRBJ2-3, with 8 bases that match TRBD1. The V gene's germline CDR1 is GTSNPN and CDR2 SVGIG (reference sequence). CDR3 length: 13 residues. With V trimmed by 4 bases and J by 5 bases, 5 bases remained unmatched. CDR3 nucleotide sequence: TGTGCCTGGACGCAGGGGGCGGGAGATACGCAGTATTTT. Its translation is CAWTQGAGDTQYF.

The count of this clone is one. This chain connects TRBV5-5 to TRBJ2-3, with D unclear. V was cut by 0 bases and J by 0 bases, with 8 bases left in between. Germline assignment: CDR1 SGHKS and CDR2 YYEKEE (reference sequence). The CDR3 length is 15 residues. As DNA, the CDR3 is TGTGCCAGCAGCTTGGACAGCTCTAGCACAGATACGCAGTATTTT. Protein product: CASSLDSSSTDTQYF.

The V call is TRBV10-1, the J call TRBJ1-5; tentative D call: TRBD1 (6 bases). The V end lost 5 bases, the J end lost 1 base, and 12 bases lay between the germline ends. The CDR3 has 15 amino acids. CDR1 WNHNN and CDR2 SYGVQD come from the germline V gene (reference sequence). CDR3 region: CASSYRVRSNQPQHF. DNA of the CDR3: TGCGCCAGCAGTTACAGGGTTAGGAGCAATCAGCCCCAGCATTTT.

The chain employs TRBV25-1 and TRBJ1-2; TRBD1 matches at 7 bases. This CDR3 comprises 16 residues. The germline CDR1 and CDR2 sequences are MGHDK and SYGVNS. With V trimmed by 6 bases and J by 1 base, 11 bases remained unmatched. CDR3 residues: CASSDRAGGFNYGYTF. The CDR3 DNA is TGTGCCAGCAGCGATAGGGCAGGGGGATTTAACTATGGCTACACCTTC.

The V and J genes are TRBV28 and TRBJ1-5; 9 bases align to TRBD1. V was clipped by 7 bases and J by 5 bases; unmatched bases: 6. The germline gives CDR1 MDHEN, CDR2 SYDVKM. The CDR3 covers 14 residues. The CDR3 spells CASTRTGEDQPQHF. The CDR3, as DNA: TGTGCCAGCACCCGGACAGGGGAAGATCAGCCCCAGCATTTT.

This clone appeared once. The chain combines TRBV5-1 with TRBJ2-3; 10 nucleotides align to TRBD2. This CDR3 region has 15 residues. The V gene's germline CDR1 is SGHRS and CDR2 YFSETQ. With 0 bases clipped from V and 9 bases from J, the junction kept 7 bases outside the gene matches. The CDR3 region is CASSLVQREGGTQYF. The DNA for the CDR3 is TGCGCCAGCAGCTTGGTTCAGCGGGAGGGCGGGACGCAGTATTTT.